This T cell receptor (beta chain) was captured by sequencing in a study of CD8 T cells in Susac syndrome. The J segment lost 11 bases and the V segment lost 7 bases, leaving 6 bases of the junction unmatched. The CDR3 has 11 residues. RNA was extracted with the RNeasy kit, and a quantity of 0.5 to 1 ug was reverse transcribed using random hexamers. TCRdb passed the immunoSEQ multiplex PCR reads through MiXCR, listing each CDR3 protein once. The data contain around 300,000 distinct CDR3 sequences, roughly 94% of them seen just once; the ten biggest clones take up roughly 0.07%. The receptor comes from a human donor with multiple sclerosis. The specimen sequenced was CD4+ T cells from PBMCs. The chain recombines TRBV12-3 or TRBV12-4 with TRBJ1-1; 8 bases map to TRBD1. The CDR3 loop is CASNGRGQAFF. CDR3 sequence (DNA): TGTGCCAGCAATGGCAGGGGGCAGGCTTTCTTT.